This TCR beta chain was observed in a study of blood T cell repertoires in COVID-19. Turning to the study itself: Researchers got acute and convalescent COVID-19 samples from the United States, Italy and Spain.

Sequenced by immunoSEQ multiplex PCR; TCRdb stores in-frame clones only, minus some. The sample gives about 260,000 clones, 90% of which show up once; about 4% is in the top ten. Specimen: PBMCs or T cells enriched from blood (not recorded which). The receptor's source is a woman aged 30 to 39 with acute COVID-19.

The CDR3 region has the DNA TGTGCCAGCAGCATTGGACAGACTAAAACGTACAATGAGCAGTTCTTC. It specifies CASSIGQTKTYNEQFF. This rearrangement joins TRBV7-9 to TRBJ2-1, with D perhaps matching TRBD1 (6 bases). The CDR3 covers 16 residues. The germline V gene has CDR1 SEHNR and CDR2 FQNEAQ (reference sequence). Between the trimmed V and J ends, which lost 5 bases and 4 bases, there was a span of 18 bases.